Below, 20 T cell receptor beta chains from the same sample are listed, as sequenced in a study of shared clonotypes between healthy human individuals. Produced via immunoSEQ multiplex PCR; TCRdb's table is partial and in-frame only. The repertoire holds 600,000 to 800,000 clones, just under 75% seen once, with 1.8% in the top ten. Sequencing used memory CD4+ T cells sorted from blood. Subset in this sample: CD45RA-negative fraction. These receptors all come from a woman aged 30 to 39 in good health.

The genes are TRBV6-5 and TRBJ2-2; no firm D call. V was shortened by 2 bases and J by 0 bases, with 10 bases between the two germline ends. This CDR3 has 16 residues. Per germline, CDR1 MNHEY and CDR2 SVGAGI. The CDR3 reads CASSYGSEPNTGELFF. The DNA for the CDR3 is TGTGCCAGCAGTTACGGGTCGGAGCCGAACACCGGGGAGCTGTTTTTT.

This clone was seen many times. The gene calls are TRBV7-6 and TRBJ2-5, with 8 bases lining up with TRBD2. Germline V lookup: CDR1 SGHVS, CDR2 FNYEAQ. The CDR3 consists of 16 residues. The J segment lost 4 bases and the V segment lost 4 bases, leaving 11 bases of the junction unmatched. The CDR3 loop is CASSSRGGAPAETQYF. The CDR3 nucleotides read TGTGCCAGCAGCTCACGGGGGGGGGCCCCTGCAGAGACCCAGTACTTC.

This clone was seen just once. The chain uses TRBV5-1 and TRBJ1-2, with D maybe TRBD1 (6 bases). Looked up from germline, CDR1 is SGHRS and CDR2 is YFSETQ. Trimming left V 0 bases short and J 7 bases short, with 16 bases between. This CDR3 region has 15 residues. CDR3 region: CASSLGAGAAGGYTF. The CDR3 nucleotides read TGCGCCAGCAGCTTGGGAGCGGGGGCTGCAGGTGGCTACACCTTC. Using reference TRBV5-1 and TRBJ1-2 for the parts outside the CDR3, the full variable domain is KAGVTQTPRYLIKTRGQQVTLSCSPISGHRSVSWYQQTPGQGLQFLFEYFSETQRNKGNFPGRFSGRQFSNSRSEMNVSTLELGDSALYLCASSLGAGAAGGYTFGSGTRLTVV.

This rearrangement joins TRBV29-1 to TRBJ2-5, with TRBD1 matching over 10 bases. Germline CDR1 and CDR2: SQVTM and ANQGSEA. V trimming: 7 bases; J trimming: 5 bases; junction bases outside the gene matches: 7. This CDR3 has 13 residues. The CDR3 DNA follows: TGCAGCGGCCGGACAGGGGGGGATGAGACCCAGTACTTC. Encoded protein: CSGRTGGDETQYF.

The chain combines TRBV18 with TRBJ2-7; D uncertain. Germline CDR1 and CDR2: KGHSH and LQKENI. The CDR3 covers 14 residues. Trimming removed 2 bases at V and 6 bases at J, with 14 bases between. This chain's CDR3 is CASSPLGEGSEQYF. CDR3 DNA: TGTGCCAGCTCACCATTGGGCGAAGGATCCGAGCAGTACTTC. The full variable domain, its missing parts supplied by reference TRBV18 and TRBJ2-7, is NAGVMQNPRHLVRRRGQEARLRCSPMKGHSHVYWYRQLPEEGLKFMVYLQKENIIDESGMPKERFSAEFPKEGPSILRIQQVVRGDSAAYFCASSPLGEGSEQYFGPGTRLTVT.

This clone has more than one count but fewer than ten. The V call is TRBV7-2, the J call TRBJ2-2; D perhaps matches TRBD2 (5 bases). Deletions cut 3 bases from V and 5 bases from J, with 13 bases between. Germline lookup yields CDR1 SGHTA and CDR2 FQGNSA. This CDR3 has 15 residues. CDR3 nucleotide sequence: TGTGCCAGCAGCTTGATGGCGCCGGGGACCGGGGAGCTGTTTTTT. This gives the protein CASSLMAPGTGELFF. The full variable domain, completed using reference TRBV7-2 and TRBJ2-2, is GAGVSQSPSNKVTEKGKDVELRCDPISGHTALYWYRQSLGQGLEFLIYFQGNSAPDKSGLPSDRFSAERTGGSVSTLTIQRTQQEDSAVYLCASSLMAPGTGELFFGEGSRLTVL.

The sample holds a few counts of this clone. The chain employs TRBV14 and TRBJ1-2, with no clear D. This CDR3 has 13 residues. CDR1 SGHDN and CDR2 FVKESK come from the germline V gene. The ends were cut back, 6 bases at V and 4 bases at J, with 12 bases in the middle. The CDR3 DNA follows: TGTGCCAGCAGTCGCGAAGAAGGCTATGGCTACACCTTC. This gives the protein CASSREEGYGYTF. Full variable domain (remainder filled in from reference TRBV14 and TRBJ1-2): EAGVTQFPSHSVIEKGQTVTLRCDPISGHDNLYWYRRVMGKEIKFLLHFVKESKQDESGMPNNRFLAERTGGTYSTLKVQPAELEDSGVYFCASSREEGYGYTFGSGTRLTVV.

The rearrangement joins TRBV27 to TRBJ1-3; 9 bases map to TRBD1. Per germline, CDR1 MNHEY and CDR2 SMNVEV (reference sequence). V gave up 5 bases and J gave up 2 bases; unmatched junction bases: 1. This CDR3 spans 14 amino acids. Here the CDR3 DNA reads TGTGCCAGCAGTCGACAGGGGGCTGGAAACACCATATATTTT. This encodes CASSRQGAGNTIYF.

The V gene is TRBV5-1, the J gene TRBJ2-3; 12 bases are a match to TRBD2. Germline V gene data show CDR1 as SGHRS and CDR2 as YFSETQ. This CDR3 comprises 19 residues. V dropped 1 base and J dropped 0; count of bases not matched to a gene: 9. CDR3 residues: CASSLSISLAGGSTDTQYF. CDR3 sequence (DNA): TGCGCCAGCAGCTTGAGCATATCTCTAGCGGGGGGGAGCACAGATACGCAGTATTTT.

The table lists this clone with a count of one. The genes are TRBV28 and TRBJ2-1; 11 bases align to TRBD2. CDR1 is MDHEN, CDR2 SYDVKM, per germline. With V trimmed by 6 bases and J by 5 bases, 6 bases remained unmatched. The CDR3 sequence is 15 residues long. CDR3 bases: TGTGCCAGCAGGGGCCGGACTAGCGGGCACAATGAGCAGTTCTTC. This encodes CASRGRTSGHNEQFF. Supplemented by reference TRBV28 and TRBJ2-1, the full variable domain reads DVKVTQSSRYLVKRTGEKVFLECVQDMDHENMFWYRQDPGLGLRLIYFSYDVKMKEKGDIPEGYSVSREKKERFSLILESASTNQTSMYLCASRGRTSGHNEQFFGPGTRLTVL.

The chain has TRBV4-1 and TRBJ2-6; no clear D. The CDR3 contains 17 residues. Trimming took 1 base from V and 4 from J, leaving 14 bases between them. Germline V lookup: CDR1 MGHRA, CDR2 YSYEKL. CDR3 loop: CASSQGTDLWGANVLTF. The CDR3 region has the DNA TGCGCCAGCAGCCAAGGGACCGACCTTTGGGGGGCCAACGTCCTGACTTTC.

The table lists this clone with a count of one. The chain has TRBV18 and TRBJ2-7; possible D gene TRBD1, 6 bases. CDR1 is KGHSH, CDR2 LQKENI, per germline. V dropped 5 bases and J dropped 7 bases, with 18 bases sitting between them. The CDR3 covers 14 residues. The CDR3 DNA is TGTGCCAGCTCAGCACAGGGCTTAGGTGGGGAGCAGTACTTC. This gives the protein CASSAQGLGGEQYF.

The chain is built from TRBV29-1 and TRBJ2-7; TRBD1 aligns across 10 bases. This CDR3 is built from 17 residues. V lost 3 bases, J lost 0 bases, and 11 bases stayed unmatched. Germline CDR1 and CDR2: SQVTM and ANQGSEA. This CDR3 is CSVDPRLDRGSSYEQYF. The DNA of the CDR3 is TGCAGCGTTGACCCTCGATTGGACAGGGGGAGCTCCTACGAGCAGTACTTC.

The chain combines TRBV18 with TRBJ1-2, with a possible D match to TRBD1 (6 bases). Germline V gives CDR1 KGHSH, CDR2 LQKENI. This CDR3 region has 14 residues. The V end lost 3 bases, the J end lost 5 bases, and 13 bases lay between the germline ends. CDR3 amino acids: CASSPTQGGYGYTF. CDR3 DNA: TGTGCCAGCTCACCGACACAGGGTGGTTATGGCTACACCTTC.

The chain uses TRBV2 and TRBJ1-1; a possible D gene is TRBD1 (6 bases). CDR1 and CDR2 (germline): SNHLY, FYNNEI. Trimming shortened V by 7 bases and J by 1 base, and 16 bases separated the two germline ends. The CDR3 totals 15 residues. In DNA form, the CDR3 reads TGTGCCAGCACCAGGATTAGGACAGAGAACACTGAAGCTTTCTTT. Amino acid sequence: CASTRIRTENTEAFF.

This clone was counted only a few times. The chain links TRBV10-3 to TRBJ1-2, with TRBD1 identical over 7 bases. V lost 10 bases and J lost 5; bases outside the gene matches: 10. Germline V gene lookup returns CDR1 ENHRY and CDR2 SYGVKD. This CDR3 has 13 residues. CDR3 in DNA: TGTGCCACCACCCCCGGGACAGAATATGGCTACACCTTC. This sequence encodes CATTPGTEYGYTF.

The V call is TRBV4-2, the J call TRBJ2-7; tentative D call: TRBD2 (6 bases). The V gene lost 1 base and the J gene lost 5 bases, with 15 bases spanning the gap. The CDR3 is 15 residues long. Germline loops: CDR1 LGHNA, CDR2 YNFKEQ. The CDR3 nucleotides read TGTGCCAGCAGCCAAGTCCTCCAGGGAGGTAACGAGCAGTACTTC. Translated, it gives CASSQVLQGGNEQYF.

This sequence joins TRBV5-1 and TRBJ1-3; TRBD1 might be the D (5 bases). V lost 5 bases, J lost 2 bases, and 14 bases lay in between. This CDR3 spans 15 amino acids. Germline-derived CDR1 and CDR2 are SGHRS and YFSETQ. The CDR3 protein is CASREGLAPGNTIYF. CDR3 nucleotide sequence: TGCGCCAGCAGGGAGGGACTGGCCCCTGGAAACACCATATATTTT.

The chain has TRBV5-5 and TRBJ2-5, with D perhaps assigned TRBD1 or TRBD2 (6 bases each). The CDR3 contains 12 residues. Per germline, CDR1 SGHKS and CDR2 YYEKEE (reference sequence). V dropped 6 bases and J dropped 5 bases, with 11 bases sitting between them. The CDR3 region has the DNA TGTGCCAGCACGGGGGCGAGGGAGACCCAGTACTTC. Translating gives CASTGARETQYF.

The chain links TRBV6-6 to TRBJ1-2, with a tentative D call TRBD1 (6 bases). The length of the CDR3 is 16 residues. The germline gives CDR1 MNHNY, CDR2 SVGAGI (reference sequence). Trimming removed 0 bases from V and 1 base from J, with 12 bases in between. As DNA, the CDR3 is TGTGCCAGCAGTTACTCGGGCAGGGGACTTAACTATGGCTACACCTTC. It yields the protein CASSYSGRGLNYGYTF.